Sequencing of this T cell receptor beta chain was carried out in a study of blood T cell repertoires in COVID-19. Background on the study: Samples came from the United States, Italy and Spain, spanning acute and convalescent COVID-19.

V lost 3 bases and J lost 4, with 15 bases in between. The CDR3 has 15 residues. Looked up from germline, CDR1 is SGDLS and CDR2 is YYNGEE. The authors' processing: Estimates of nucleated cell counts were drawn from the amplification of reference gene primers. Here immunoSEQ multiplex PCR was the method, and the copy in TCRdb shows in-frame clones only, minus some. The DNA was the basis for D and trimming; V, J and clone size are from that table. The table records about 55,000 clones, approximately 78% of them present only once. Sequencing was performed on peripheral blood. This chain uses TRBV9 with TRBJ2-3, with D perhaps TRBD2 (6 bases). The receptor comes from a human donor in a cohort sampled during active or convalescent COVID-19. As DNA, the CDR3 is TGTGCCAGCAGCGCGGGAGCATCTAGCGCAGATACGCAGTATTTT. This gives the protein CASSAGASSADTQYF.